Presented here are 22 T cell receptor beta chains from one specimen sequenced in a study of OX40 agonist ivuxolimab in advanced cancers. The method behind the library was the immunoSEQ multiplex PCR assay. What TCRdb holds here is the immuneACCESS table cut down to in-frame rearrangements. Part of the clones is not present; checked against another copy, under half of the missing clones reflect an unresolved V gene, and the others are unexplained. The sample data list about 76,000 clones, and 85% of these were observed just once. The ten largest clones represent less than 4% of the sample. This material consisted of CD4+ or CD8+ T cells sorted from blood, taken in a trial of the OX40 agonist ivuxolimab. These receptors came from an adult with an advanced solid tumor such as melanoma, head and neck, liver or kidney cancer.

The chain has TRBV7-3 and TRBJ2-7; 8 bases line up with TRBD2. The V gene end was trimmed by 5 bases and the J gene end by 7 bases; junction bases not matched to a gene: 13. Germline V lookup: CDR1 SGHTA, CDR2 FQGTGA. The CDR3 runs 15 residues. Here the CDR3 DNA reads TGTGCCAGCAGCCTCGCGGGCGGGGGGCCGGATGAGCAGTACTTC. Translated: CASSLAGGGPDEQYF.

V and J are TRBV30 and TRBJ1-1; D call uncertain. The CDR3 totals 12 residues. Trimming cost V 5 bases and J 4 bases, with 11 bases left between them. Germline CDR1 reads GTSNPN; CDR2 reads SVGIG (reference sequence). DNA for the CDR3: TGTGCCTGGGACAAAGTGGGCACTGAAGCTTTCTTT. Protein product: CAWDKVGTEAFF.

This clone was observed a few times. J is TRBJ1-2 and V is TRBV11-2; D unclear. V was clipped by 0 bases and J by 1 base, with 6 bases between them. Germline V gene sequence: CDR1 SGHAT, CDR2 FQNNGV. The CDR3 is made up of 14 amino acids. The CDR3 DNA reads as TGTGCCAGCAGCTTAGAGCACAGTAACTATGGCTACACCTTC. Translated: CASSLEHSNYGYTF.

This clone has just one count. The DNA of the CDR3 is TGTGCCAGCAGCTCAGGGACTTTTACTAACTATGGCTACACCTTC. Its translation: CASSSGTFTNYGYTF. V gene TRBV5-8 combines with J gene TRBJ1-2; D perhaps matches TRBD1 (5 bases). Germline CDR1 reads SGHTS; CDR2 reads YDEGEE. Trimming took off 3 bases at V and 0 bases at J, with 12 bases between the two ends. The CDR3 loop spans 15 amino acids.

The V gene is TRBV4-2, the J gene TRBJ2-3; 7 bases match TRBD2. Germline CDR1 reads LGHNA; CDR2 reads YNFKEQ. V shed 4 bases and J 0 bases; nucleotides not matched to a gene: 4. The CDR3 length is 15 residues. CDR3 nucleotides: TGTGCCAGCAGCCGGCTAGCGGCCAGCACAGATACGCAGTATTTT. Its translation is CASSRLAASTDTQYF.

The genes are TRBV6-1 and TRBJ1-2; D is perhaps TRBD1 (5 bases). Trimming pared 7 bases from V and 4 bases from J, leaving 16 bases between. CDR1 is MNHNS and CDR2 is SASEGT in the germline V gene. This CDR3 has 14 residues. The CDR3 sequence: CASTSGLGPYGYTF. CDR3 nucleotide sequence: TGTGCCAGCACCTCGGGACTGGGCCCCTATGGCTACACCTTC.

This rearrangement joins TRBV12-5 to TRBJ1-4, with 7 bases identical to TRBD1. Germline V CDR1 and CDR2: LGHNT, FRNRAP. Germline trimming cut 6 bases from V and 5 bases from J; bases unmatched to any gene: 9. The CDR3 contains 15 residues. CDR3: CASGPGDSSNEKLFF. The CDR3, as DNA: TGTGCTAGTGGCCCTGGGGACAGCTCAAATGAAAAACTGTTTTTT.

The gene calls are TRBV9 and TRBJ2-2, with a possible D match to TRBD2 (6 bases). Germline V gene data show CDR1 as SGDLS and CDR2 as YYNGEE. The CDR3 loop spans 14 amino acids. V dropped 0 bases and J dropped 6 bases, with 9 bases sitting between them. The CDR3 is CASSVGGAPGELFF. CDR3 nucleotide sequence: TGTGCCAGCAGCGTAGGCGGGGCCCCCGGGGAGCTGTTTTTT.

The chain recombines TRBV10-1 with TRBJ1-5, with D possibly being TRBD1 (6 bases). The germline V and J ends were trimmed by 3 bases and 2 bases, with 14 bases remaining between them. CDR3 length: 16 residues. Germline CDR1 reads WNHNN; CDR2 reads SYGVQD (reference sequence). CDR3 nucleotides: TGCGCCAGCAGTGATCTTCAGGGGCAGCGCAATCAGCCCCAGCATTTT. Amino acids: CASSDLQGQRNQPQHF.

This clone appeared a few times. The rearrangement joins TRBV12-5 to TRBJ2-7; 9 nucleotides agree with TRBD2. The CDR3 length is 15 residues. Germline assignment: CDR1 LGHNT and CDR2 FRNRAP. Trimming at V came to 5 bases and at J to 2 bases, leaving 7 bases not matched to a gene. The CDR3, as DNA: TGTGCTAGTGGTATCACCCGACTAGCGGCCTACGAGCAGTACTTC. Its translation: CASGITRLAAYEQYF. The whole variable domain, filled in from reference TRBV12-5 and TRBJ2-7, reads DARVTQTPRHKVTEMGQEVTMRCQPILGHNTVFWYRQTMMQGLELLAYFRNRAPLDDSGMPKDRFSAEMPDATLATLKIQPSEPRDSAVYFCASGITRLAAYEQYFGPGTRLTVT.

This clone appeared once. J is TRBJ2-1 and V is TRBV11-2; 8 bases match TRBD1. Germline CDR1 SGHAT, CDR2 FQNNGV. CDR3 length equals 13 residues. J gave up 7 bases and V 6 bases, and 5 bases lay outside the gene matches. CDR3 bases: TGTGCCAGCAGTTCCCACAGGGGGAATGAGCAGTTCTTC. Its translation is CASSSHRGNEQFF.

The chain couples TRBV6-1 to TRBJ2-7; no firm D call. Looked up from germline, CDR1 is MNHNS and CDR2 is SASEGT. CDR3 length: 13 amino acids. The germline V and J ends were trimmed by 5 bases and 0 bases, with 8 bases remaining between them. The CDR3, as DNA: TGTGCCAGCAGTCTTTTCCTCTCCTACGAGCAGTACTTC. Translated, it gives CASSLFLSYEQYF.

The V and J genes are TRBV10-1 and TRBJ1-2; D is uncertain. The CDR3 covers 13 residues. V was pared by 0 bases and J by 5 bases, with 7 bases between. Per the germline V gene, CDR1 is WNHNN and CDR2 is SYGVQD (reference sequence). In DNA, the CDR3 is TGCGCCAGCAGTGAGTCGACCGGGTATGGCTACACCTTC. It codes for CASSESTGYGYTF.

This chain connects TRBV11-2 to TRBJ2-5; D is perhaps TRBD1 or TRBD2 (6 bases each). V was cut by 1 base and J by 9 bases, with 18 bases left in between. This CDR3 has 15 residues. CDR1 and CDR2 from the germline V gene are SGHAT and FQNNGV. The CDR3 sequence is CASSLAGANPWAQYF. Here the CDR3 DNA reads TGTGCCAGCAGCTTAGCGGGGGCGAACCCCTGGGCCCAGTACTTC.

The gene calls are TRBV9 and TRBJ2-5; unclear D gene. This CDR3 has 13 amino acids. Germline CDR1 SGDLS, CDR2 YYNGEE. The germline V and J ends were trimmed by 0 bases and 3 bases, with 6 bases remaining between them. The CDR3 DNA follows: TGTGCCAGCAGCGTAGGCATAGAAGAGACCCAGTACTTC. Protein: CASSVGIEETQYF.

The chain links TRBV30 to TRBJ2-3; D is possibly TRBD2 (5 bases). The CDR3 contains 13 residues. Trimming took 7 bases from V and 5 from J, leaving 16 bases between them. Germline CDR1 and CDR2: GTSNPN and SVGIG (reference sequence). The CDR3 region is CALRTAAGDTQYF. The CDR3 DNA reads TGTGCCTTGAGGACGGCCGCGGGAGATACGCAGTATTTT.

V usage is TRBV9 and J usage is TRBJ1-2; 8 nucleotides agree with TRBD1. Germline CDR1 is SGDLS and CDR2 is YYNGEE. The junction had 9 bases not matched to a gene; V was cut back by 4 bases and J by 4 bases. The CDR3 runs 15 residues. The CDR3 is CASSHPDRETYGYTF. The CDR3 nucleotides read TGTGCCAGCAGCCACCCGGACAGGGAAACCTATGGCTACACCTTC.

The V gene is TRBV18, the J gene TRBJ2-2; 12 bases align to TRBD2. This CDR3 is 16 amino acids long. Unmatched junction bases numbered 7, after V lost 6 bases and J lost 5 bases. Per germline, CDR1 KGHSH and CDR2 LQKENI. CDR3: CASSRLAGEKTGELFF. The CDR3 nucleotides are TGTGCCAGCTCCAGACTAGCGGGAGAGAAAACCGGGGAGCTGTTTTTT.

A single count supports this clone. This chain joins TRBV5-6 and TRBJ2-1, with a weak D call TRBD2 (5 bases). The germline gives CDR1 SGHDT, CDR2 YYEEEE. The CDR3 sequence is 15 residues long. The V and J ends lost 0 bases and 0 bases respectively, with 7 bases between them. CDR3 nucleotide sequence: TGTGCCAGCAGCTTGGGCGGGCGCTCCTACAATGAGCAGTTCTTC. Protein product: CASSLGGRSYNEQFF. The whole variable domain, remainder taken from reference TRBV5-6 and TRBJ2-1, is DAGVTQSPTHLIKTRGQQVTLRCSPKSGHDTVSWYQQALGQGPQFIFQYYEEEERQRGNFPDRFSGHQFPNYSSELNVNALLLGDSALYLCASSLGGRSYNEQFFGPGTRLTVL.

The rearrangement joins TRBV5-5 to TRBJ1-1, with TRBD1 matching over 8 bases. This CDR3 is 15 amino acids long. Germline V lookup: CDR1 SGHKS, CDR2 YYEKEE (reference sequence). Unmatched junction bases numbered 9, after V lost 1 base and J lost 7 bases. CDR3 protein: CASSLMAGGLLEAFF. CDR3 bases: TGTGCCAGCAGCTTGATGGCAGGGGGCCTACTTGAAGCTTTCTTT.

The chain is built from TRBV5-6 and TRBJ1-2; D gene ambiguous. Germline CDR1 reads SGHDT; CDR2 reads YYEEEE. The CDR3 spans 14 residues. The V gene lost 6 bases and the J gene lost 4 bases, with 16 bases spanning the gap. The CDR3 DNA reads TGTGCCAGCAACCCTTGGATCGGCCGCTATGGCTACACCTTC. The encoded protein is CASNPWIGRYGYTF.

The V gene is TRBV29-1, the J gene TRBJ2-7, with 9 bases identical to TRBD1. Germline CDR1 SQVTM, CDR2 ANQGSEA. The V and J ends lost 4 bases and 2 bases, in that order; junction bases with no gene match: 9. This CDR3 is built from 15 residues. For the CDR3, the DNA is TGCAGCGTTGGGAAGACAGGGGGTTTTGCCTACGAGCAGTACTTC. As protein: CSVGKTGGFAYEQYF.